The 6 T cell receptor beta chains given below trace back to one sample, sequenced in a study of blood T cells in healthy people across ages. With a J-beta primer mix and a sample-barcoded 5' primer, a second PCR ran about 7 to 12 cycles. TCRdb re-derived calls from the 5' RACE reads in MiXCR, one entry per CDR3 protein. The sample records almost 1 million distinct CDR3 sequences, roughly half being singletons. Source material: blood. Receptor source: a woman aged 60-75 years in good health.

The rearrangement uses TRBV3-1 and TRBJ2-3, with 11 bases identical to TRBD2. Losses at the gene ends were 2 bases for V and 2 bases for J; bases not matched to a gene: 3. The CDR3 contains 16 residues. From germline, CDR1 is LGHDT and CDR2 YNNKEL (reference sequence). The CDR3 nucleotides read TGTGCCAGCAGCCAACTAGCGGGAGGAACCACAGATACGCAGTATTTT. Its translation: CASSQLAGGTTDTQYF.

V gene TRBV15 combines with J gene TRBJ2-7; 9 nucleotides align to TRBD2. The length of the CDR3 is 16 residues. The germline V gene has CDR1 LNHNV and CDR2 YYDKDF (reference sequence). Trimming removed 0 bases from V and 4 bases from J; junction bases left unmatched: 7. CDR3 coding DNA: TGTGCCACCAGCAGAGATCTAGGTAGCGGGAGATACGAGCAGTACTTC. Its protein product is CATSRDLGSGRYEQYF. Looking up the rest from reference TRBV15 and TRBJ2-7 gives the full variable domain: DAMVIQNPRYQVTQFGKPVTLSCSQTLNHNVMYWYQQKSSQAPKLLFHYYDKDFNNEADTPDNFQSRRPNTSFCFLDIRSPGLGDTAMYLCATSRDLGSGRYEQYFGPGTRLTVT.

The chain employs TRBV12-3 or TRBV12-4 and TRBJ2-5, with D hard to call. The ends were cut back, 5 bases at V and 1 base at J, with 14 bases in the middle. The CDR3 is 15 amino acids. The CDR3 nucleotides read TGTGCCAGCAGTCTGACGAGGCGGACCCAAGAGACCCAGTACTTC. It encodes CASSLTRRTQETQYF.

As regards this clonotype: The junction does not match germline at one end; this may be a read error. The chain combines TRBV7-8 with TRBJ2-6; 10 nucleotides match TRBD1. Germline V gives CDR1 SGHVS, CDR2 FQNEAQ. This CDR3 is 17 amino acids long. The CDR3: CASSRDRGFTGANVPTF. DNA for the CDR3: TGTGCCAGCAGCCGGGACAGGGGCTTCACTGGGGCCAACGTCCCGACTTTC.

This clonotype came up a few times. The chain has TRBV12-5 and TRBJ2-3; the D is unclear. The CDR3 consists of 14 residues. Germline-derived CDR1 and CDR2 are LGHNT and FRNRAP. Trimming stripped 6 bases from V and 0 bases from J, with 10 bases between. The CDR3 region is CASGPDSSTDTQYF. CDR3 coding DNA: TGTGCTAGTGGCCCCGATTCTAGCACAGATACGCAGTATTTT.

This clonotype has more than one count but fewer than ten. The rearrangement joins TRBV9 to TRBJ2-5, with D possibly TRBD2 on 6 matching bases. The CDR3 loop spans 14 amino acids. V shed 1 base and J shed 3 bases, with 10 bases lying between them. Per the germline V gene, CDR1 is SGDLS and CDR2 is YYNGEE. CDR3 sequence (DNA): TGTGCCAGCAGCGTATCATGGGGGGAAGAGACCCAGTACTTC. Translating gives CASSVSWGEETQYF. Complete variable domain (other parts from reference TRBV9 and TRBJ2-5): DSGVTQTPKHLITATGQRVTLRCSPRSGDLSVYWYQQSLDQGLQFLIQYYNGEERAKGNILERFSAQQFPDLHSELNLSSLELGDSALYFCASSVSWGEETQYFGPGTRLLVL.